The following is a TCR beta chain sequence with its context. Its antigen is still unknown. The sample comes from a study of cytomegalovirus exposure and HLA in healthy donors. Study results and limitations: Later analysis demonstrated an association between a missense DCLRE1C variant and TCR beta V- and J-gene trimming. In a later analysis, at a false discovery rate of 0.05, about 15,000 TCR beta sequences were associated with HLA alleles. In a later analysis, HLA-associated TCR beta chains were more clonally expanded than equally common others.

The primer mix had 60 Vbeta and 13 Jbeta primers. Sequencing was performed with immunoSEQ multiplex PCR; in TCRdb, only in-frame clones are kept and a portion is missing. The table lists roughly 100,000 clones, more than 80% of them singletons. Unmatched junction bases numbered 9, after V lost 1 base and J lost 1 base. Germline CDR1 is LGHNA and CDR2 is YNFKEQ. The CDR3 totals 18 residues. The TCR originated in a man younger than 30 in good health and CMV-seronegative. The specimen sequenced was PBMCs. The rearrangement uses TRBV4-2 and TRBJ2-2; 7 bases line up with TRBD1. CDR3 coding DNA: TGTGCCAGCAGCCAAGGGTCGGTGGGACAGAAGAACACCGGGGAGCTGTTTTTT. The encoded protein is CASSQGSVGQKNTGELFF.